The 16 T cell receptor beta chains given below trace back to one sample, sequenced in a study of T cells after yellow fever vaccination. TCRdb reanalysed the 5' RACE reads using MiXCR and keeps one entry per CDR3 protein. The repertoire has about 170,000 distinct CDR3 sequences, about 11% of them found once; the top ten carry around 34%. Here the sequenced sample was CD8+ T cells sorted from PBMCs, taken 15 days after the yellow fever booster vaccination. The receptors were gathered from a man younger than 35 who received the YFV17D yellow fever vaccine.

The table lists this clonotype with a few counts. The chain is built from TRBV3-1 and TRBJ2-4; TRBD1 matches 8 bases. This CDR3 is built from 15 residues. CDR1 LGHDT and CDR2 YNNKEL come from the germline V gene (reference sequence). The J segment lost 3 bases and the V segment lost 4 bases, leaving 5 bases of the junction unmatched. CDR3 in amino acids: CASSPRGLGKNIQYF. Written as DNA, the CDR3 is TGTGCCAGCAGCCCCAGGGGGCTGGGCAAAAACATTCAGTACTTC.

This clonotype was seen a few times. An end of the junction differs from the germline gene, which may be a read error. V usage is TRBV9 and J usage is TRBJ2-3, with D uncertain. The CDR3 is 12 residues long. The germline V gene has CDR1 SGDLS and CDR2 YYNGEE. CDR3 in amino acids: CASGVNTDTQYF. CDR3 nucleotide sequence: TGTGCCAGCGGCGTGAACACAGATACGCAGTATTTT. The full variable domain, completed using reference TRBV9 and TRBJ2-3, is DSGVTQTPKHLITATGQRVTLRCSPRSGDLSVYWYQQSLDQGLQFLIQYYNGEERAKGNILERFSAQQFPDLHSELNLSSLELGDSALYFCASGVNTDTQYFGPGTRLTVL.

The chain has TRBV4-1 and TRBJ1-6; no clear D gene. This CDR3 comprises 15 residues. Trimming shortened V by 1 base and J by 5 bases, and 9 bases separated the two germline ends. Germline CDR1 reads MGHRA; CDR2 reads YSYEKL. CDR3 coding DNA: TGCGCCAGCAGCCAAGTTGGAGTACATAATTCACCCCTCCACTTT. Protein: CASSQVGVHNSPLHF.

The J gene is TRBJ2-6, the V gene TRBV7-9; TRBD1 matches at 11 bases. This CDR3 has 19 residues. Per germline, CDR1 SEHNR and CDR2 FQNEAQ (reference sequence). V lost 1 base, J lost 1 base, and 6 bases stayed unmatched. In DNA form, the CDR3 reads TGTGCCAGCAGCTTAGTGTTCGGACAGGGGGCTTCTGGGGCCAACGTCCTGACTTTC. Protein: CASSLVFGQGASGANVLTF.

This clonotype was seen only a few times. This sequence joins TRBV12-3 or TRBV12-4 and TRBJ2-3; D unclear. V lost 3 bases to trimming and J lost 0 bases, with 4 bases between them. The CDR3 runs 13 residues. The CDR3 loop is CASSFASTDTQYF. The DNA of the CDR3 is TGTGCCAGCAGTTTCGCCAGCACAGATACGCAGTATTTT.

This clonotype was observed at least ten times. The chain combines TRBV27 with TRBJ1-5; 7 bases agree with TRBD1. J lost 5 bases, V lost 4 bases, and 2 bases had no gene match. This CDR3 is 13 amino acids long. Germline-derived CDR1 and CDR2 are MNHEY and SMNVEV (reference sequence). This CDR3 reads CASSYRGDQPQHF. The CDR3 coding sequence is TGTGCCAGCAGTTACAGGGGTGATCAGCCCCAGCATTTT.

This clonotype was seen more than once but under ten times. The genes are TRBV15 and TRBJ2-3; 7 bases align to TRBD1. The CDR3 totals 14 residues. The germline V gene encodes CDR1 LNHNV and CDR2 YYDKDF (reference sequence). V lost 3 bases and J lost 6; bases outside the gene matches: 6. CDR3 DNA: TGTGCCACCAGCAGTAGGGGGCTCCGGGATACGCAGTATTTT. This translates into CATSSRGLRDTQYF.

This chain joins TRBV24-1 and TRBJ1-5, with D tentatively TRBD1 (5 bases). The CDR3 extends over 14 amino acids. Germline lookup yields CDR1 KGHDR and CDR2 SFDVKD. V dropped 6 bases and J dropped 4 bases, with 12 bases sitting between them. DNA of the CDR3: TGTGCCACCAGTCTCGCAGGGAGGAATCAGCCCCAGCATTTT. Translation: CATSLAGRNQPQHF.

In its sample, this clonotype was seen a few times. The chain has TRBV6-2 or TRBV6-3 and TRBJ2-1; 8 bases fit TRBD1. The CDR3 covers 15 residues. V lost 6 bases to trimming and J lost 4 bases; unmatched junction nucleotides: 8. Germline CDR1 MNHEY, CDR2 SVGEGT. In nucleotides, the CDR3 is TGTGCCAGCAGCACCGGGACAGGCCATTACAATGAGCAGTTCTTC. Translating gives CASSTGTGHYNEQFF.

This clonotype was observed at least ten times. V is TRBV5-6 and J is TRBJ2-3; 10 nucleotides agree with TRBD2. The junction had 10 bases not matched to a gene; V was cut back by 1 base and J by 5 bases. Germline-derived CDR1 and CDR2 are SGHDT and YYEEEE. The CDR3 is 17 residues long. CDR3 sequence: CASSLLSSGGHRDTQYF. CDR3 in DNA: TGTGCCAGCAGCTTGTTGTCTAGCGGGGGACACAGAGATACGCAGTATTTT.

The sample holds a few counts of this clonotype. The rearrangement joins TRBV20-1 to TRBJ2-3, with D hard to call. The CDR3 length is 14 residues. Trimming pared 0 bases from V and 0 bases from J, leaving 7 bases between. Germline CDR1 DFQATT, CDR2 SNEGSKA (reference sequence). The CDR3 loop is CSARDWRSTDTQYF. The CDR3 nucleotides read TGCAGTGCTAGAGATTGGCGGAGCACAGATACGCAGTATTTT.

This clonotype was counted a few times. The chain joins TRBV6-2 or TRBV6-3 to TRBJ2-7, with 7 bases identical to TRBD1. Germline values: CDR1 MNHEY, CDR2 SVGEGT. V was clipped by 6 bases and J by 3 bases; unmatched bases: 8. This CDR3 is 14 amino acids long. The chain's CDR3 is CASSPAYRGYEQYV. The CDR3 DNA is TGTGCCAGCAGCCCCGCATACAGGGGCTACGAGCAGTACGTC.

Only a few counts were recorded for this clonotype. This CDR3 is CASSDRGMTGANEQFF. In nucleotides, the CDR3 is TGTGCCAGCTCAGACCGCGGGATGACAGGAGCCAATGAGCAGTTCTTC. The chain recombines TRBV18 with TRBJ2-1; the D call may be TRBD1 or TRBD2 (6 bases each). This CDR3 is 16 amino acids long. CDR1 and CDR2 from the germline V gene are KGHSH and LQKENI. Trimming pared 5 bases from V and 6 bases from J, leaving 20 bases between. The whole variable domain, remainder taken from reference TRBV18 and TRBJ2-1, is NAGVMQNPRHLVRRRGQEARLRCSPMKGHSHVYWYRQLPEEGLKFMVYLQKENIIDESGMPKERFSAEFPKEGPSILRIQQVVRGDSAAYFCASSDRGMTGANEQFFGPGTRLTVL.

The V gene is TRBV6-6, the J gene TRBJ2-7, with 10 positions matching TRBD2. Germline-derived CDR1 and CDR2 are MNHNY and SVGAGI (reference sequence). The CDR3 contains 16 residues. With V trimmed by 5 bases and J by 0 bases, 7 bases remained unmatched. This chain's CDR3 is CASSHGLAEPSYEQYV. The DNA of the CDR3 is TGTGCCAGCAGTCACGGACTAGCGGAACCCTCCTACGAGCAGTACGTC.

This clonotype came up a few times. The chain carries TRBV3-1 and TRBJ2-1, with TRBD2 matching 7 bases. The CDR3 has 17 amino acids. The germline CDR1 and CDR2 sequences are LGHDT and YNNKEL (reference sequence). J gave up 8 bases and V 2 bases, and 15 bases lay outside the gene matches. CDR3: CASSQIPWTSLGHEQFF. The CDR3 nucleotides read TGTGCCAGCAGCCAAATCCCGTGGACTAGTTTAGGCCATGAGCAGTTCTTC.

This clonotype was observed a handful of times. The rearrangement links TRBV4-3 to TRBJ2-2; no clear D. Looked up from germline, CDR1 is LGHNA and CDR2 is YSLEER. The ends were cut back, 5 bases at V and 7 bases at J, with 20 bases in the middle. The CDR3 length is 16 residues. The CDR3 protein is CASSEFTSARGGELFF. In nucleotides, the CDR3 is TGCGCCAGCAGCGAGTTCACTTCGGCACGCGGCGGGGAGCTGTTTTTT.